This entry is about one T cell receptor beta chain. Profiling that covered TCR beta VDJ and CDR3 relied on genomic DNA as its template. TCRdb re-called the reads through MiXCR, storing one row per CDR3 protein. The table has 150,000 to 200,000 distinct CDR3 sequences, less than 50% seen once; the top ten hold around 2%. The record originates from a study of CD8+CD57+ T cells in acquired aplastic anemia. Losses at the gene ends were 3 bases for V and 4 bases for J; bases not matched to a gene: 7. This CDR3 is 16 amino acids long. Germline lookup yields CDR1 SEHNR and CDR2 FQNEAQ (reference sequence). Patients selected for sequencing had displayed CD8+CD57+ cell expansion by flow cytometry.

The chain carries TRBV7-9 and TRBJ2-5, with 11 positions matching TRBD1. The receptor was derived from a human donor with aplastic anemia. The material sequenced was sorted CD4+, CD8+, or CD8+CD57+ T cells (not recorded which) from PBMCs. CDR3 sequence (DNA): TGTGCCAGCAGCTTTTCGGGACAGGGGGTAGGAGAGACCCAGTACTTC. Residues: CASSFSGQGVGETQYF.